Listed below are T cell receptor beta chains from one sample, sequenced in a study of identical twins. MiXCR, applied by TCRdb to the 5' RACE reads, yields one record per CDR3 protein. This repertoire shows about 890,000 distinct CDR3 sequences, approximately 13% found once; its top ten account for around 1.5%. Separately, the same data were catalogued under a study of yellow fever vaccine responses in identical twins.

Specimen: PBMCs. The source of these receptors is a woman between 18 and 30 years old in good health. CDR3s include the opening cysteine and the closing phenylalanine or tryptophan. The D gene is left open where the match is weak. Clone size is given for some rows only: seen once, a few or many times, or a class if the clone is expanded.

J gene	D gene	clone size	V gene	CDR3 DNA	CDR3 protein
TRBJ2-1	NA	few	TRBV18	TGTGCCAGCTCACCAGGGCAGGGAGACAATGAGCAGTTCTTC	CASSPGQGDNEQFF
TRBJ1-1	NA	NA	TRBV5-1	TGCGCCAGCAGCTTGGCGGTAGGTAGGCCGAACACTGAAGCTTTCTTT	CASSLAVGRPNTEAFF
TRBJ1-2	NA	many	TRBV20-1	TGCAGTGCTTCCGACAGGAATAACTATGGCTACACCTTC	CSASDRNNYGYTF
TRBJ1-5	TRBD1	many	TRBV12-3/TRBV12-4	TGTGCCAGCACCAGCGGGACAGCTAAGCCCCAGCATTTT	CASTSGTAKPQHF
TRBJ2-5	NA	NA	TRBV20-1	TGCAGTGCTAGGTTTGCAGCCCAAGAGACCCAGTACTTC	CSARFAAQETQYF
TRBJ2-6	NA	once	TRBV20-1	TGCAGCGTCAGGGGATCTTCTGGGGCCTACGTCCTGACTTTC	CSVRGSSGAYVLTF
TRBJ2-5	NA	few	TRBV4-1	TGCGCCAGCAGCCACACGGTCACCAGATCCCAAGAGACCCAGTACTTC	CASSHTVTRSQETQYF
TRBJ2-2	NA	NA	TRBV4-1	TGCGCCAGCAGCCAAGAAACAGGGTTTTTCACCGGGGAGCTGTTTTTT	CASSQETGFFTGELFF
TRBJ2-5	NA	few	TRBV29-1	TGCAGCGTTGTGGGACTCCAGGGGGTTCAAGAGACCCAGTACTTC	CSVVGLQGVQETQYF
TRBJ2-5	NA	many	TRBV5-1	TGCGCCAGCAGCTCAGGGATACAAGAGACCCAGTACTTC	CASSSGIQETQYF
TRBJ2-1	TRBD1	NA	TRBV10-3	TGTGCCATCAGTGAGTCGATGGTTTTCCCCGGGACAGGGGCTTTCGATGAGCAGTTCTTC	CAISESMVFPGTGAFDEQFF
TRBJ2-1	TRBD2	few	TRBV6-1	TGTGCCAGCTTTTCATTAGGGAGGGTCGGGGAGCAGTTCTTC	CASFSLGRVGEQFF
TRBJ1-6	TRBD1	many	TRBV5-5	TGTGCCAGCAGCTTGGAGACAGGGGGCAATTCACCCCTCCACTTT	CASSLETGGNSPLHF
TRBJ2-7	NA	few	TRBV20-1	TGCAGTGCTAGAGATAGGGTCGGGGCTTCCTACGAGCAGTACTTC	CSARDRVGASYEQYF
TRBJ2-1	NA	many	TRBV20-1	TGCAGTGCTAGGGCCTCTGGGTTCAATGAGCAGTTCTTC	CSARASGFNEQFF
TRBJ2-1	NA	NA	TRBV7-3	TGTGCCAGCAGCTTTGGGGGAAAGAGGAATGAGCAGTTCTTC	CASSFGGKRNEQFF
TRBJ1-2	NA	NA	TRBV6-2/TRBV6-3	TGTGCCAGCAGACCTTTCGTCTATGGCTACACCTTC	CASRPFVYGYTF
TRBJ2-5	NA	NA	TRBV5-1	TGCGCCAGCAGCCCGTTGGTTGGGGAGACCCAGTACTTC	CASSPLVGETQYF
TRBJ1-1	TRBD1	many	TRBV5-1	TGCGCCAGCAGCCGGGACAGGGGGCTGGGCACTGAAGCTTTCTTT	CASSRDRGLGTEAFF
TRBJ1-5	TRBD1	many	TRBV6-1	TGTGCCAGCAGGAAAATTCCGGGACAGGGGATCTTGGATCAGCCCCAGCATTTT	CASRKIPGQGILDQPQHF
TRBJ2-3	TRBD1	few	TRBV9	TGTGCCAGCAGCTTCGGACAGGGCGATTTCACAGATACGCAGTATTTT	CASSFGQGDFTDTQYF
TRBJ2-2	NA	NA	TRBV21-1	TGTGCCAGCAGATTCGGACGGACACCAACCGGGGAGCTGTTTTTT	CASRFGRTPTGELFF
TRBJ2-2	NA	NA	TRBV6-5	TGTGCCAGCAGTTACCGCGGGGTTTCTTATCCCGGGGAGCTGTTTTTT	CASSYRGVSYPGELFF